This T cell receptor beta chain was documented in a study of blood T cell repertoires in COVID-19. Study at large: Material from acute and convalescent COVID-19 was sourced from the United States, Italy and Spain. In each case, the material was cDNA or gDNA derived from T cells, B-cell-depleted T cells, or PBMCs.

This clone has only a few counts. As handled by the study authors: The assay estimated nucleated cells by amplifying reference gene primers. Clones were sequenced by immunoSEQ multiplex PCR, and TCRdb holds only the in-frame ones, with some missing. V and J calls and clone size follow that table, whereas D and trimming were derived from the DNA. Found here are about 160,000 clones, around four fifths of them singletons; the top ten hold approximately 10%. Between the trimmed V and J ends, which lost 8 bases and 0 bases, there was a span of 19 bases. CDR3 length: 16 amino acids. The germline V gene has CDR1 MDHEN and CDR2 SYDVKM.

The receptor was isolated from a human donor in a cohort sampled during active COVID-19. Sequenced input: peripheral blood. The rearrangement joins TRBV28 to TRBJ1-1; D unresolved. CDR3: CASSPSSGKMNTEAFF. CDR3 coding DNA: TGTGCCAGCTCCCCCTCTAGCGGCAAGATGAACACTGAAGCTTTCTTT.